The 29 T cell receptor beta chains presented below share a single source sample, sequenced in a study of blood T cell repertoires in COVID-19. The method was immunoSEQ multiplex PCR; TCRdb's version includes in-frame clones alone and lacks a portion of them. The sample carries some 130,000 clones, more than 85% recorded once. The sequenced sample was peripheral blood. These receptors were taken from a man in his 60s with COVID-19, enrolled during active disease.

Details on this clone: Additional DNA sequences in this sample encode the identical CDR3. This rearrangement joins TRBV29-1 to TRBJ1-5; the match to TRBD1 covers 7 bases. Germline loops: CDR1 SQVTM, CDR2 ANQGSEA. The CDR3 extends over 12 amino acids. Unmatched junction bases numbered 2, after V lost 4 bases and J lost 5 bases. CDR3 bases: TGCAGCGTTGGTACAGGGGATCAGCCCCAGCATTTT. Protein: CSVGTGDQPQHF. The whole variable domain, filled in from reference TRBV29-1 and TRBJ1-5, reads SAVISQKPSRDICQRGTSLTIQCQVDSQVTMMFWYRQQPGQSLTLIATANQGSEATYESGFVIDKFPISRPNLTFSTLTVSNMSPEDSSIYLCSVGTGDQPQHFGDGTRLSIL.

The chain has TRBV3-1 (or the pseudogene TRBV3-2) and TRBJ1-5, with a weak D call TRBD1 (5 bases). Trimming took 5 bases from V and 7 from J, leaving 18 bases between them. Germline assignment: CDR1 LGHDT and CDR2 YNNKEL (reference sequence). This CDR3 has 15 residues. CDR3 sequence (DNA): TGTGCCAGCAGCGATCGCGGGGCTGCGGGACAGCCCCAGCATTTT. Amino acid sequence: CASSDRGAAGQPQHF.

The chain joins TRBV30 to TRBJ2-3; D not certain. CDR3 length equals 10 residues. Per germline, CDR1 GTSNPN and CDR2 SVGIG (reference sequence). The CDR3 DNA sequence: TGTGCTTACCAACGGGATACGCAGTATTTT. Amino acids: CAYQRDTQYF.

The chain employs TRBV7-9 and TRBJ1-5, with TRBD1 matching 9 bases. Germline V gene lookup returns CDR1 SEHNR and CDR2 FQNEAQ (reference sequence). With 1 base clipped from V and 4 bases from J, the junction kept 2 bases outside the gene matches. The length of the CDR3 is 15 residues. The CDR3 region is CASSLGGTGNQPQHF. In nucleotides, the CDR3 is TGTGCCAGCAGCTTAGGAGGGACAGGGAATCAGCCCCAGCATTTT.

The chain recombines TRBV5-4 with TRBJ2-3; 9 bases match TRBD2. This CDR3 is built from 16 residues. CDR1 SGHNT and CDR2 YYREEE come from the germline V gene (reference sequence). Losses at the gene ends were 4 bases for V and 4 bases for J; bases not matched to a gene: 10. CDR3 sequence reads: CASSPGAGGHADTQYF. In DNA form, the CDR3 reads TGTGCCAGCAGCCCCGGGGCGGGGGGGCACGCAGATACGCAGTATTTT.

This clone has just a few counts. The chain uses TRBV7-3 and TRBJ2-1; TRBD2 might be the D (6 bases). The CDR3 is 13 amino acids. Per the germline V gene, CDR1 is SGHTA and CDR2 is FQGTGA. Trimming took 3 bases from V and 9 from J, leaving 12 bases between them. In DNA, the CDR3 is TGTGCCAGCAGCTTTGTTGGGCGGGGTGAGCAGTTCTTC. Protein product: CASSFVGRGEQFF.

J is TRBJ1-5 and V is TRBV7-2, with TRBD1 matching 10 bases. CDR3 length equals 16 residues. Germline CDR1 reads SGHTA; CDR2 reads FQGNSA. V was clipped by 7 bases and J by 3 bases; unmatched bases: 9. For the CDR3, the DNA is TGTGCCAGCACCGCAGCGGGACAGGGGAACAATCAGCCCCAGCATTTT. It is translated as CASTAAGQGNNQPQHF. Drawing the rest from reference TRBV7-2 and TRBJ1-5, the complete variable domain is GAGVSQSPSNKVTEKGKDVELRCDPISGHTALYWYRQSLGQGLEFLIYFQGNSAPDKSGLPSDRFSAERTGGSVSTLTIQRTQQEDSAVYLCASTAAGQGNNQPQHFGDGTRLSIL.

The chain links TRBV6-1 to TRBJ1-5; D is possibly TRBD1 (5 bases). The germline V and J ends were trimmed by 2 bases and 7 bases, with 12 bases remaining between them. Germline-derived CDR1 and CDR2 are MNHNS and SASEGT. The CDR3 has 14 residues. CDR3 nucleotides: TGTGCCAGCAGTGAAACCCAGGGTAAACAGCCCCAGCATTTT. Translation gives CASSETQGKQPQHF.

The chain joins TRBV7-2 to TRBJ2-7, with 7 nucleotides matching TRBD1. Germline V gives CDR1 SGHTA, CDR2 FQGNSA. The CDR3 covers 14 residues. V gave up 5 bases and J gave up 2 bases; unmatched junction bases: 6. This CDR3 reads CASSTYRGPYEQYF. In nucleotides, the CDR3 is TGTGCCAGCAGCACCTACAGGGGTCCCTACGAGCAGTACTTC.

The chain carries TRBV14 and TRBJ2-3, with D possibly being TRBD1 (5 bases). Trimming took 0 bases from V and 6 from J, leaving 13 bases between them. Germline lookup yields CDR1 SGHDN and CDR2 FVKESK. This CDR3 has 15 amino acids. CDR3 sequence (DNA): TGTGCCAGCAGCCAAGATCGACAGAGGTTGGATACGCAGTATTTT. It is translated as CASSQDRQRLDTQYF.

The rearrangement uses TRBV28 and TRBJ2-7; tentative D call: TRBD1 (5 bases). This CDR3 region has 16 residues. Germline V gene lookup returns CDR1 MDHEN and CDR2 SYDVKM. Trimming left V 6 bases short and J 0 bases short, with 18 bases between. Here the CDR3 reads CASRLDGRVFSYEQYF. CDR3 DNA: TGTGCCAGCAGGTTGGACGGCAGGGTGTTCTCCTACGAGCAGTACTTC.

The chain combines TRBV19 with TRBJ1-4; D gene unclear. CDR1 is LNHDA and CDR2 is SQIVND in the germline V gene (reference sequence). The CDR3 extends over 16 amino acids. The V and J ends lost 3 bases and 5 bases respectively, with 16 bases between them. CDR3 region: CASSMAMSDWNEKLFF. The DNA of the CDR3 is TGTGCCAGTAGTATGGCAATGTCAGACTGGAATGAAAAACTGTTTTTT. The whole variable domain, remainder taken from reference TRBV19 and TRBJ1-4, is DGGITQSPKYLFRKEGQNVTLSCEQNLNHDAMYWYRQDPGQGLRLIYYSQIVNDFQKGDIAEGYSVSREKKESFPLTVTSAQKNPTAFYLCASSMAMSDWNEKLFFGSGTQLSVL.

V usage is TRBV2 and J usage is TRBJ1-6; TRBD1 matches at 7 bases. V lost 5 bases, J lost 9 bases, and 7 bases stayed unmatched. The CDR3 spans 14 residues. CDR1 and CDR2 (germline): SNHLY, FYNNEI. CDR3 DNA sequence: TGTGCCAGCAGTCGGACAGGCCAAGGTTCACCCCTCCACTTT. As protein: CASSRTGQGSPLHF.

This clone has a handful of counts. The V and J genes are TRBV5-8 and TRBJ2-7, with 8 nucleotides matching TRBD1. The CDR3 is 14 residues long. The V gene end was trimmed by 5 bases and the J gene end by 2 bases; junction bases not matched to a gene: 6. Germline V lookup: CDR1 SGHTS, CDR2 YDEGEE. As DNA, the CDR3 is TGTGCCAGCAGAAGTCGACAGGGGACCTACGAGCAGTACTTC. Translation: CASRSRQGTYEQYF.

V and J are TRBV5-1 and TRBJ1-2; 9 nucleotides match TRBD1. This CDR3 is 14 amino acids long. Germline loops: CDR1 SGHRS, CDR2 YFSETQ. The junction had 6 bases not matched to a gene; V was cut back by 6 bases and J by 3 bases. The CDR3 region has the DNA TGCGCCAGCACTCCGGGACAGGGCGACTATGGCTACACCTTC. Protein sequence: CASTPGQGDYGYTF. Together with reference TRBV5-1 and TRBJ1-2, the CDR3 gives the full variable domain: KAGVTQTPRYLIKTRGQQVTLSCSPISGHRSVSWYQQTPGQGLQFLFEYFSETQRNKGNFPGRFSGRQFSNSRSEMNVSTLELGDSALYLCASTPGQGDYGYTFGSGTRLTVV.

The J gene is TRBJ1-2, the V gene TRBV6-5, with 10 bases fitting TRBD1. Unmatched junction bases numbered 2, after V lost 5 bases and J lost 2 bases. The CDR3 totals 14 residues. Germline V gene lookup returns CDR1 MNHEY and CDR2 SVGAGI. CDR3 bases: TGTGCCAGCAGTCCGGACAGGGGGAACTATGGCTACACCTTC. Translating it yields CASSPDRGNYGYTF.

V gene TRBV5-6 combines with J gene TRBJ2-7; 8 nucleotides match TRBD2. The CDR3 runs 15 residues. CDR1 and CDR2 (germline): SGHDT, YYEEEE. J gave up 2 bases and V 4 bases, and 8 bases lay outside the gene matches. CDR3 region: CASSPLAGGPYEQYF. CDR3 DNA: TGTGCCAGCAGCCCACTCGCGGGGGGTCCCTACGAGCAGTACTTC.

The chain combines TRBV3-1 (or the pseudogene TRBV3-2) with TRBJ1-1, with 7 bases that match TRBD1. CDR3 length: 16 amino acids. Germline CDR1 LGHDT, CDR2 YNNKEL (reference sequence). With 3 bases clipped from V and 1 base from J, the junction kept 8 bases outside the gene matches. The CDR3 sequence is CASSQGGGQRNTEAFF. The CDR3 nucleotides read TGTGCCAGCAGCCAGGGTGGGGGACAGCGGAACACTGAAGCTTTCTTT.

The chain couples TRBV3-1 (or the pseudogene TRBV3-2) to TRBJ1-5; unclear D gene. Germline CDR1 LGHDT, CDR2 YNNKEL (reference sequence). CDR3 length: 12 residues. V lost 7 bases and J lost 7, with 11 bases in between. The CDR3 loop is CASTPGGQPQHF. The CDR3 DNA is TGTGCCAGCACCCCGGGTGGGCAGCCCCAGCATTTT.

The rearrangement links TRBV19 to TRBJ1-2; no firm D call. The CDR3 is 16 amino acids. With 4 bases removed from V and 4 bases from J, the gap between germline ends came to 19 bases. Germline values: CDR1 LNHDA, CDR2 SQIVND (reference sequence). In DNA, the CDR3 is TGTGCCAGTAGTACACTCCGAGGCATTACCTTCTATGGCTACACCTTC. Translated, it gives CASSTLRGITFYGYTF.

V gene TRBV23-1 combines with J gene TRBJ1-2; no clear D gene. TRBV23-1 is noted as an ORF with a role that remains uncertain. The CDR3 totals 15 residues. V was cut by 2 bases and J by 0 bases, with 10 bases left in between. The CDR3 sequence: CASSQGLAPNYGYTF. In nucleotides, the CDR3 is TGCGCCAGCAGTCAAGGCCTCGCTCCTAACTATGGCTACACCTTC.

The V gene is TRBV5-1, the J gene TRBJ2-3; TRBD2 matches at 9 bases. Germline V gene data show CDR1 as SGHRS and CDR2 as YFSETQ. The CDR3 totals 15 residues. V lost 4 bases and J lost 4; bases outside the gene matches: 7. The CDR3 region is CASSITRGGPDTQYF. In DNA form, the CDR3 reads TGCGCCAGCAGCATCACGCGGGGGGGCCCAGATACGCAGTATTTT.

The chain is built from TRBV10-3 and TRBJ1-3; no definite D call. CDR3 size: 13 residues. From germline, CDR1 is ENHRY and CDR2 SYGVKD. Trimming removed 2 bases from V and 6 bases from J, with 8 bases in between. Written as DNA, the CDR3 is TGTGCCATCAGTGAGGGCCGTGTAAACACCATATATTTT. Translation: CAISEGRVNTIYF.

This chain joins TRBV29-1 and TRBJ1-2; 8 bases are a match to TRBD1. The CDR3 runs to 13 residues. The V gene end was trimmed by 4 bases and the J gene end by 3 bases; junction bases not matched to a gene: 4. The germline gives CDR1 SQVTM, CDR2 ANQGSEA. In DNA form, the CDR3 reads TGCAGCGTTGGGGGGACAGGTGACTATGGCTACACCTTC. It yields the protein CSVGGTGDYGYTF.

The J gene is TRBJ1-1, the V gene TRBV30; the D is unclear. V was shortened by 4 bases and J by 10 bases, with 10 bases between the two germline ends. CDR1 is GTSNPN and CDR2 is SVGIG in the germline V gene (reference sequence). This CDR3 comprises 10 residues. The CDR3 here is CAWTRLGAFF. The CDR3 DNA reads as TGTGCCTGGACGAGGCTCGGAGCTTTCTTT.

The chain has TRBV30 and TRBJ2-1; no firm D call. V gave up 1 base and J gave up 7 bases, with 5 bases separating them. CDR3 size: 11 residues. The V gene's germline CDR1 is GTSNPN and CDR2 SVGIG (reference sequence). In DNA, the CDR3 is TGTGCCTGGAGTGCCCAAAATGAGCAGTTCTTC. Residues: CAWSAQNEQFF.

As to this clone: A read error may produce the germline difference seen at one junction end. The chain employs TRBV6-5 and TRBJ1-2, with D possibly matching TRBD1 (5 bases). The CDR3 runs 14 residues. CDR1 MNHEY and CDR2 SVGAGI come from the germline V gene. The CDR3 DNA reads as TGTGCCACCAGTAGGTCAGGGATCTACTATGGCTACACCTTC. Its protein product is CATSRSGIYYGYTF.

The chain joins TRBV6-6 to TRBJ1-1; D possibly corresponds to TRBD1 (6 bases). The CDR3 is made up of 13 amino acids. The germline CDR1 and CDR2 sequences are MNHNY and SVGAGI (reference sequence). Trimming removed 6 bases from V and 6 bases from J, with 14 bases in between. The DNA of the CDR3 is TGTGCCAGCAGGGGCACGGCAGGGGCTGAAGCTTTCTTT. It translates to CASRGTAGAEAFF.

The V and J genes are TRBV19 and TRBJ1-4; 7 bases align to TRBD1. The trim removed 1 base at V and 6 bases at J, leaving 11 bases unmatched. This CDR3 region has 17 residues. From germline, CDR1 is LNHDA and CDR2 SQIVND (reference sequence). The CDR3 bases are TGTGCCAGTAGTATAGTCATCACAGGGGCAATGGATGAAAAACTGTTTTTT. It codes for CASSIVITGAMDEKLFF.